The present TCR beta chain was sequenced within a study of blood T cell repertoires in COVID-19. Clones were read by immunoSEQ multiplex PCR, and TCRdb kept only the in-frame ones, dropping some. Seen here are approximately 250,000 clones, about 87% observed once, and the top ten hold over 4%. The length of the CDR3 is 14 residues. The ends lost 2 bases at V and 4 bases at J; junction bases unmatched: 5. Looked up from germline, CDR1 is LNHDA and CDR2 is SQIVND (reference sequence). This receptor was obtained from a young woman with acute COVID-19. The V call is TRBV19, the J call TRBJ2-7; 7 bases match TRBD2. Specimen: PBMCs or T cells enriched from blood (not recorded which). The CDR3 reads CASSILGGIYEQYF. The CDR3 DNA sequence: TGTGCCAGTAGTATACTGGGGGGGATATACGAGCAGTACTTC.